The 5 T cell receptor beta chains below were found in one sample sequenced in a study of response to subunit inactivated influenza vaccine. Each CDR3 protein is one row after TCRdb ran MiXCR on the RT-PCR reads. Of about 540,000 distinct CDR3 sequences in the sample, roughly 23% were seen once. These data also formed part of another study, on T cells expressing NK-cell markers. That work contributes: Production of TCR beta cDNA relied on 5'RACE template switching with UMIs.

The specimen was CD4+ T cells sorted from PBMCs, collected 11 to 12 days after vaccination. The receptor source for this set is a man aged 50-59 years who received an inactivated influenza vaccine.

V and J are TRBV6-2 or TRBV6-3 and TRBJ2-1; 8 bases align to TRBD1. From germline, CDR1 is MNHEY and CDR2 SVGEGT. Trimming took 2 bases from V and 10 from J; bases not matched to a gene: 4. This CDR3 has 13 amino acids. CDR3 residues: CASSYDRGGEQFF. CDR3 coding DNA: TGTGCCAGCAGTTACGACAGGGGTGGAGAGCAGTTCTTC.

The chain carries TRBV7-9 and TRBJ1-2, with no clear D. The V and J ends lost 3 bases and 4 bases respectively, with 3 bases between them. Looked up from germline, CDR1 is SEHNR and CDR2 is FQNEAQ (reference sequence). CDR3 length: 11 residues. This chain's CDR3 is CASSFSYGYTF. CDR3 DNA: TGTGCCAGCAGCTTCAGCTATGGCTACACCTTC.

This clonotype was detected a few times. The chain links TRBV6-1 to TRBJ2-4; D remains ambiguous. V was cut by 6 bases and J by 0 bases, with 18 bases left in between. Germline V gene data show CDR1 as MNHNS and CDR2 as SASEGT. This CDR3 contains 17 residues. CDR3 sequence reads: CASSPPALGKAKNIQYF. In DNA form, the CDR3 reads TGTGCCAGCAGCCCACCCGCCTTGGGAAAAGCCAAAAACATTCAGTACTTC.

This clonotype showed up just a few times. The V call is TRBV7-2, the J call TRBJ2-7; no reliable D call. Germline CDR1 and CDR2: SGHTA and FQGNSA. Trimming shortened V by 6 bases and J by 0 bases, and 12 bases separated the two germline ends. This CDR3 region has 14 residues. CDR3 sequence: CASSSDGNSYEQYF. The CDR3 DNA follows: TGTGCCAGCAGTTCTGACGGTAACTCCTACGAGCAGTACTTC.

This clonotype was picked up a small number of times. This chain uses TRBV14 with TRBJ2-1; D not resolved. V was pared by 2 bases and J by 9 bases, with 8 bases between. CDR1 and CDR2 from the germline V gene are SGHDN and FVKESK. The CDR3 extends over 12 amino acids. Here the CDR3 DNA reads TGTGCCAGCAGCCAAAGTTGGGGTGAGCAGTTCTTC. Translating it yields CASSQSWGEQFF.